The 28 T cell receptor beta chains in this list originate from one sample, sequenced in a study of shared clonotypes between healthy human individuals (dated by TCRdb to 2018 to 2021). Receptor libraries were prepared by the immunoSEQ multiplex PCR assay. Drawn from immuneACCESS, this table holds only the in-frame rearrangements with V and J called that TCRdb kept. Clones are partly lost; checked studies trace under half to an unresolved V gene and leave the rest unexplained. This sample holds about 1 million clones; roughly 75% were observed only once. Together, the top ten hold approximately 1.5% of the sample. Specimen: memory CD4+ T cells sorted from blood. The cell subset or site label, as the study defines it: CD45RA-negative fraction. The origin of the receptors is a man between 18 and 35 years old in good health.

V gene TRBV7-2 combines with J gene TRBJ1-6; 7 nucleotides line up with TRBD1. CDR1 and CDR2 from the germline V gene are SGHTA and FQGNSA. J gave up 7 bases and V 6 bases, and 3 bases lay outside the gene matches. The CDR3 length is 13 residues. The CDR3 loop is CASRPTGNSPLHF. In DNA, the CDR3 is TGTGCCAGCAGGCCGACAGGGAATTCACCCCTCCACTTT.

V is TRBV28 and J is TRBJ2-6; 9 bases are shared with TRBD1. V lost 1 base to trimming and J lost 2 bases; unmatched junction nucleotides: 3. Germline-derived CDR1 and CDR2 are MDHEN and SYDVKM. This CDR3 comprises 17 residues. The CDR3 sequence: CASSLSTGGTGANVLTF. As DNA, the CDR3 is TGTGCCAGCAGTTTATCAACAGGGGGCACTGGGGCCAACGTCCTGACTTTC.

This rearrangement joins TRBV19 to TRBJ2-2; D may be TRBD2 (6 bases). Trimming shortened V by 1 base and J by 4 bases, and 13 bases separated the two germline ends. The CDR3 contains 16 residues. Germline CDR1 LNHDA, CDR2 SQIVND (reference sequence). The CDR3 loop reads CASSIGGGDFTGELFF. CDR3 bases: TGTGCCAGTAGTATAGGTGGAGGGGATTTCACCGGGGAGCTGTTTTTT. Using reference TRBV19 and TRBJ2-2 for the parts outside the CDR3, the full variable domain is DGGITQSPKYLFRKEGQNVTLSCEQNLNHDAMYWYRQDPGQGLRLIYYSQIVNDFQKGDIAEGYSVSREKKESFPLTVTSAQKNPTAFYLCASSIGGGDFTGELFFGEGSRLTVL.

The gene calls are TRBV27 and TRBJ2-5; a weak D match, TRBD1 (7 bases). CDR3 length: 13 residues. Germline loops: CDR1 MNHEY, CDR2 SMNVEV (reference sequence). Deletions cut 6 bases from V and 4 bases from J, with 12 bases between. The CDR3 spells CASRRGRGETQYF. CDR3 nucleotide sequence: TGTGCCAGCAGGAGGGGGCGGGGAGAGACCCAGTACTTC.

The chain has TRBV5-1 and TRBJ1-4, with a weak D call TRBD1 (6 bases). Between the trimmed V and J ends, which lost 0 bases and 8 bases, there was a span of 14 bases. The germline V gene has CDR1 SGHRS and CDR2 YFSETQ. The CDR3 totals 15 residues. The CDR3 loop is CASSLVGGPEEKLFF. The CDR3 DNA follows: TGCGCCAGCAGCTTGGTCGGGGGGCCGGAAGAAAAACTGTTTTTT.

The chain employs TRBV10-3 and TRBJ1-5, with a tentative D call TRBD1 (6 bases). Trimming removed 3 bases at V and 4 bases at J, with 13 bases between. CDR3 length equals 15 residues. Germline V gives CDR1 ENHRY, CDR2 SYGVKD. The CDR3, as DNA: TGTGCCATCAGTGATGGCGGGGGGGCGAATCAGCCCCAGCATTTT. Translated: CAISDGGGANQPQHF.

This clone was observed once. V is TRBV6-1 and J is TRBJ2-1; 7 bases line up with TRBD1. Losses at the gene ends were 7 bases for V and 2 bases for J; bases not matched to a gene: 8. The V gene's germline CDR1 is MNHNS and CDR2 SASEGT. The CDR3 is 15 residues long. In DNA, the CDR3 is TGTGCCAGCATATTCGACAGGGCTGCCTACAATGAGCAGTTCTTC. It codes for CASIFDRAAYNEQFF.

This clone was recorded a few times. The chain carries TRBV19 and TRBJ1-5, with a weak D call TRBD1 (5 bases). Germline V lookup: CDR1 LNHDA, CDR2 SQIVND (reference sequence). CDR3 length equals 13 residues. Trimming removed 8 bases at V and 6 bases at J, with 14 bases between. CDR3 in amino acids: CASSFGQLQPQHF. CDR3 in DNA: TGTGCCAGTTCGTTCGGACAACTTCAGCCCCAGCATTTT.

This clone came up many times. The chain uses TRBV2 and TRBJ2-3, with D uncertain. In germline, CDR1 is SNHLY, CDR2 FYNNEI. Trimming cost V 8 bases and J 2 bases, with 8 bases left between them. The CDR3 totals 12 residues. CDR3 in DNA: TGTGCCAGCGGGAAAGTCACAGATACGCAGTATTTT. Its protein product is CASGKVTDTQYF.

This chain connects TRBV9 to TRBJ2-7; 7 bases line up with TRBD1. The ends lost 4 bases at V and 2 bases at J; junction bases unmatched: 6. The CDR3 consists of 14 residues. Germline values: CDR1 SGDLS, CDR2 YYNGEE. The CDR3, as DNA: TGTGCCAGCAGCCGCGGACAGGAGCCCTACGAGCAGTACTTC. Translation: CASSRGQEPYEQYF.

The sample holds many counts of this clone. The rearrangement uses TRBV6-1 and TRBJ1-1; D remains ambiguous. The V end was cut by 3 bases, the J end by 1 base, with 9 bases between. CDR3 size: 14 residues. Germline CDR1 and CDR2: MNHNS and SASEGT. The CDR3 nucleotides read TGTGCCAGCAGTGATTTGCGGGGGAACACTGAAGCTTTCTTT. It encodes CASSDLRGNTEAFF.

In its sample, this clone was seen once. The chain employs TRBV19 and TRBJ1-5, with 7 bases fitting TRBD1. Germline V gives CDR1 LNHDA, CDR2 SQIVND (reference sequence). Trimming cost V 5 bases and J 2 bases; bases outside gene matches: 6. The CDR3 totals 15 residues. CDR3 sequence (DNA): TGTGCCAGTAGTGGTGGGACAGCGGGCAATCAGCCCCAGCATTTT. Protein: CASSGGTAGNQPQHF.

This clone was picked up many times. The chain couples TRBV6-5 to TRBJ2-7; 9 positions match TRBD2. Germline V gene data show CDR1 as MNHEY and CDR2 as SVGAGI. J gave up 5 bases and V 6 bases, and 8 bases lay outside the gene matches. The CDR3 extends over 14 amino acids. The chain's CDR3 is CASRQGLAFHEQYF. In DNA form, the CDR3 reads TGTGCCAGCAGGCAGGGACTAGCTTTCCACGAGCAGTACTTC.

The chain is built from TRBV11-2 and TRBJ2-7; TRBD1 matches 9 bases. Germline assignment: CDR1 SGHAT and CDR2 FQNNGV. This CDR3 is built from 15 residues. The J segment lost 3 bases and the V segment lost 6 bases, leaving 9 bases of the junction unmatched. The DNA of the CDR3 is TGTGCCAGCAGAAGACCGGGACAGGGTGACTACGAGCAGTACTTC. Its protein product is CASRRPGQGDYEQYF.

Many counts were recorded for this clone. The rearrangement joins TRBV28 to TRBJ2-3, with a possible D match to TRBD2 (8 bases). The germline V and J ends were trimmed by 3 bases and 2 bases, with 15 bases remaining between them. CDR3 length: 16 amino acids. CDR1 and CDR2 from the germline V gene are MDHEN and SYDVKM. The CDR3 spells CASSLPGGGYTDTQYF. The CDR3 region has the DNA TGTGCCAGCAGTTTGCCGGGAGGGGGCTACACAGATACGCAGTATTTT.

This clone was counted only a few times. The chain joins TRBV19 to TRBJ1-5; a weak D match, TRBD1 (5 bases). V dropped 8 bases and J dropped 4 bases, with 12 bases sitting between them. The CDR3 is made up of 13 amino acids. From germline, CDR1 is LNHDA and CDR2 SQIVND (reference sequence). The chain's CDR3 is CASSRDGNQPQHF. The CDR3 nucleotides read TGTGCCAGTTCCCGGGACGGGAATCAGCCCCAGCATTTT.

V gene TRBV5-8 combines with J gene TRBJ1-2, with 10 nucleotides matching TRBD1. The length of the CDR3 is 14 residues. With 5 bases clipped from V and 5 bases from J, the junction kept 6 bases outside the gene matches. Germline assignment: CDR1 SGHTS and CDR2 YDEGEE. Here the CDR3 reads CASRRTGQGYGYTF. The DNA of the CDR3 is TGTGCCAGCAGAAGAACGGGACAGGGGTATGGCTACACCTTC.

The rearrangement uses TRBV4-1 and TRBJ1-2; D gene ambiguous. CDR3 length: 15 amino acids. Germline lookup yields CDR1 MGHRA and CDR2 YSYEKL. The V gene lost 0 bases and the J gene lost 5 bases, with 13 bases spanning the gap. CDR3 in amino acids: CASSQDAYNPYGYTF. The CDR3 DNA reads TGCGCCAGCAGCCAAGATGCGTATAACCCTTATGGCTACACCTTC.

The rearrangement uses TRBV28 and TRBJ2-6; TRBD1 matches at 7 bases. Unmatched junction bases numbered 2, after V lost 6 bases and J lost 0 bases. Germline CDR1 reads MDHEN; CDR2 reads SYDVKM. This CDR3 region has 15 residues. DNA of the CDR3: TGTGCCAGCAGCGGGACAGTCTCTGGGGCCAACGTCCTGACTTTC. It is translated as CASSGTVSGANVLTF.

The chain carries TRBV4-1 and TRBJ1-4; D gene uncertain. The CDR3 consists of 15 residues. The germline V and J ends were trimmed by 1 base and 7 bases, with 13 bases remaining between them. Germline CDR1 MGHRA, CDR2 YSYEKL. CDR3 region: CASSQGLGSGEKLFF. DNA of the CDR3: TGCGCCAGCAGCCAAGGCCTAGGGAGTGGTGAAAAACTGTTTTTT.

The V call is TRBV6-1, the J call TRBJ1-5; D uncertain. This CDR3 spans 13 amino acids. Germline V gene lookup returns CDR1 MNHNS and CDR2 SASEGT. The germline V and J ends were trimmed by 4 bases and 4 bases, with 8 bases remaining between them. The DNA for the CDR3 is TGTGCCAGCAGTGGCTCCATTAATCAGCCCCAGCATTTT. The encoded protein is CASSGSINQPQHF.

The count of this clone is one. The chain links TRBV10-3 to TRBJ2-7; possibly TRBD2 for D (5 bases). The CDR3 runs to 13 residues. Germline CDR1 ENHRY, CDR2 SYGVKD. Deletions cut 4 bases from V and 6 bases from J, with 13 bases between. CDR3 in DNA: TGTGCCATCAGTGCCTCTACCGGAGGCGAGCAGTACTTC. Translating it yields CAISASTGGEQYF.

This clone was seen a handful of times. The V gene is TRBV5-6, the J gene TRBJ2-1; TRBD1 is a possible D gene (9 bases). Germline lookup yields CDR1 SGHDT and CDR2 YYEEEE. The CDR3 spans 15 residues. V gave up 6 bases and J gave up 2 bases, with 15 bases separating them. The chain's CDR3 is CASTGGTGTYNEQFF. The DNA for the CDR3 is TGTGCCAGCACGGGGGGGACAGGGACCTACAATGAGCAGTTCTTC.

The V call is TRBV27, the J call TRBJ1-2; no reliable D call. This CDR3 has 13 amino acids. The V end lost 5 bases, the J end lost 7 bases, and 14 bases lay between the germline ends. CDR1 and CDR2 from the germline V gene are MNHEY and SMNVEV (reference sequence). DNA for the CDR3: TGTGCCAGCAGTCCGCTCAGCGAGGCTGGCTACACCTTC. Its protein product is CASSPLSEAGYTF.

CDR3 sequence: CASSLGTEETQYF. In DNA, the CDR3 is TGTGCCAGCAGCTTGGGGACGGAAGAGACCCAGTACTTC. The chain uses TRBV5-6 and TRBJ2-5, with no clear D. CDR3 length: 13 amino acids. CDR1 SGHDT and CDR2 YYEEEE come from the germline V gene. Trimming pared 0 bases from V and 3 bases from J, leaving 6 bases between.

About this clone itself: One end of the junction is discordant with germline, which a read error may explain. This chain connects TRBV28 to TRBJ1-2; TRBD1 might be the D (6 bases). The CDR3 spans 13 residues. Per the germline V gene, CDR1 is MDHEN and CDR2 is SYDVKM. CDR3 loop: CASSLWTAGGYTF. In DNA, the CDR3 is TGTGCCAGCAGTCTATGGACAGCGGGGGGCTACACCTTC.

The chain combines TRBV19 with TRBJ1-2; D is unresolved. The CDR3 runs to 12 residues. CDR1 and CDR2 (germline): LNHDA, SQIVND (reference sequence). V was cut by 4 bases and J by 5 bases, with 8 bases left in between. The CDR3 loop reads CASSTDLYGYTF. The DNA for the CDR3 is TGTGCCAGTAGTACGGACCTTTATGGCTACACCTTC.

The rearrangement uses TRBV12-5 and TRBJ2-2; the match to TRBD2 covers 14 bases. V lost 0 bases, J lost 4 bases, and 16 bases stayed unmatched. CDR1 is LGHNT and CDR2 is FRNRAP in the germline V gene. This CDR3 contains 22 residues. The CDR3 spells CASGLVIGTGTSGSSVTGELFF. CDR3 nucleotides: TGTGCTAGTGGTTTGGTAATCGGGACAGGGACTAGCGGGAGTTCGGTCACCGGGGAGCTGTTTTTT.